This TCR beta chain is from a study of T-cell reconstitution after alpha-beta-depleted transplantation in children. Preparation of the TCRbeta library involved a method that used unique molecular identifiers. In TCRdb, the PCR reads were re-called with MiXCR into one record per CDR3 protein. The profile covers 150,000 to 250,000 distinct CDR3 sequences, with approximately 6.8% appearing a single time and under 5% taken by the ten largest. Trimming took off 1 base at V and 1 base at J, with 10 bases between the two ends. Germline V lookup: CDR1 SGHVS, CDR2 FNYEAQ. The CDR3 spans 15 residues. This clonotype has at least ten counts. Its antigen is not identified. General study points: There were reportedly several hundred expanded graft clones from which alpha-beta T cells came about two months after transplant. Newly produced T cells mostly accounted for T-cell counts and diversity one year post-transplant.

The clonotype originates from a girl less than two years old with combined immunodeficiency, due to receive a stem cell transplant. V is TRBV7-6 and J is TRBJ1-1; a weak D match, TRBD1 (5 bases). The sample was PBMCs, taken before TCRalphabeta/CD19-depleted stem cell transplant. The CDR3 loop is CASSLDPGGNTEAFF. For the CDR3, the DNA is TGTGCCAGCAGCTTAGACCCGGGGGGGAACACTGAAGCTTTCTTT.